Described below is a single T cell receptor beta chain sequence and its context. TCRdb's copy holds only in-frame clones and misses some; the assay was immunoSEQ multiplex PCR. The top ten clones hold 1.5% to 2% of a sample with 85,000 to 130,000 clones, about nine tenths of them seen once. This specimen belongs to a study of cytomegalovirus exposure and HLA in healthy donors. This receptor was identified in a woman under 30 in good health and CMV-seropositive. What was sequenced was PBMCs.

CDR3 nucleotide sequence: TGTGCCAGCAGTGATTCAATGGAATCGGGGACTGAAGCTTTCTTT. This encodes CASSDSMESGTEAFF. The chain uses TRBV2 and TRBJ1-1; D ambiguous. This CDR3 spans 15 amino acids. Germline V lookup: CDR1 SNHLY, CDR2 FYNNEI. The ends were cut back, 3 bases at V and 5 bases at J, with 16 bases in the middle.